What follows are 5 T cell receptor beta chains derived from one specimen sequenced in a study of blood T cell repertoires in COVID-19. Clones were sequenced by immunoSEQ multiplex PCR, and TCRdb holds only the in-frame ones, with some missing. The table has 88,000 or so clones, approximately 86% seen once; the top ten hold under 8%. Sequencing used peripheral blood. The source is a man between 60 and 75 years old with acute or convalescent COVID-19.

V gene TRBV19 combines with J gene TRBJ1-6; D unresolved. Trimming pared 3 bases from V and 10 bases from J, leaving 19 bases between. The CDR3 spans 16 residues. Looked up from germline, CDR1 is LNHDA and CDR2 is SQIVND (reference sequence). In nucleotides, the CDR3 is TGTGCCAGTAGTATGGCACCCGGGATTACGCGGTCACCCCTCCACTTT. It specifies CASSMAPGITRSPLHF.

V and J are TRBV10-1 and TRBJ2-1, with D perhaps matching TRBD1 (5 bases). The CDR3 spans 14 residues. From germline, CDR1 is WNHNN and CDR2 SYGVQD (reference sequence). Trimming removed 6 bases from V and 9 bases from J, with 18 bases in between. The CDR3 sequence is CASSLTVIGAEQFF. CDR3 coding DNA: TGCGCCAGCAGCCTGACCGTAATTGGGGCTGAGCAGTTCTTC.

The chain is built from TRBV6-5 and TRBJ2-4; 8 bases are shared with TRBD1. The CDR3 sequence is 15 residues long. With 6 bases clipped from V and 5 bases from J, the junction kept 9 bases outside the gene matches. Germline CDR1 is MNHEY and CDR2 is SVGAGI. This CDR3 reads CASSAGRTGQNIQYF. CDR3 sequence (DNA): TGTGCCAGCAGCGCCGGAAGGACAGGGCAAAACATTCAGTACTTC.

The rearrangement links TRBV30 to TRBJ2-1; D gene ambiguous. Trimming shortened V by 3 bases and J by 10 bases, and 13 bases separated the two germline ends. This CDR3 is 12 amino acids long. Germline V CDR1 and CDR2: GTSNPN, SVGIG (reference sequence). The CDR3 bases are TGTGCCTGGAGACTGGGCGTTTTAGAGCAGTTCTTC. It encodes CAWRLGVLEQFF.

The chain carries TRBV7-8 and TRBJ2-7; D remains unclear. This CDR3 comprises 11 residues. The V end lost 5 bases, the J end lost 3 bases, and 5 bases lay between the germline ends. Germline lookup yields CDR1 SGHVS and CDR2 FQNEAQ. CDR3 in amino acids: CASSPRYEQYF. CDR3 nucleotides: TGTGCCAGCAGCCCCCGCTACGAGCAGTACTTC.